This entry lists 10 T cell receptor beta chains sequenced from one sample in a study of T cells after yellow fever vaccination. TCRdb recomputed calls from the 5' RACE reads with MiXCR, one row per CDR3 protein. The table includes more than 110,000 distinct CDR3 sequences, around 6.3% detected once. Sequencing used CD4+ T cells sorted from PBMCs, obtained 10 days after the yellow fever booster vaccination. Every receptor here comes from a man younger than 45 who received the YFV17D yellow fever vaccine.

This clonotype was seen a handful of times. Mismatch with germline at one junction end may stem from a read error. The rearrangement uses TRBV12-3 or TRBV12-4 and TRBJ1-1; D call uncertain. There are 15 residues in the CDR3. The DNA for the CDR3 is TGTGCCAGCAGCCCTCAAAAAACCTTGACTTCTTCTTTTGACTTT. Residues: CASSPQKTLTSSFDF.

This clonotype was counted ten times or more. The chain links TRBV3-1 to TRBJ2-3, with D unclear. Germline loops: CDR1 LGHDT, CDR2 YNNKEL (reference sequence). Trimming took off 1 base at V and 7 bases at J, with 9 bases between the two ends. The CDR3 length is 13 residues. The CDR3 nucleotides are TGTGCCAGCAGCCAAGGAGGAATATATACGCAGTATTTT. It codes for CASSQGGIYTQYF.

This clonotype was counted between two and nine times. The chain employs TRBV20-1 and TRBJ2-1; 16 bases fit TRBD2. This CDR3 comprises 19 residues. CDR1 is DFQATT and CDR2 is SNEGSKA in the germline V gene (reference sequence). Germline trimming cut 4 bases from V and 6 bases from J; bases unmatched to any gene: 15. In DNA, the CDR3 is TGCAGTGCTATCGCTCCGGGACTAGCGGGAGGGAAGTCTTCCAATGAGCAGTTCTTC. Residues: CSAIAPGLAGGKSSNEQFF.

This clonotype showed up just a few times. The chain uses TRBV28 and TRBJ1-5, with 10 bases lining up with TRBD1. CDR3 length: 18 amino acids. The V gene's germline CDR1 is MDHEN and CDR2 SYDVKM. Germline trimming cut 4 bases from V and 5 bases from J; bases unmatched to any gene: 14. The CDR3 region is CASSSGQGFDRLDQPQHF. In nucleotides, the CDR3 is TGTGCCAGCAGTTCGGGACAGGGGTTTGATAGGTTGGATCAGCCCCAGCATTTT.

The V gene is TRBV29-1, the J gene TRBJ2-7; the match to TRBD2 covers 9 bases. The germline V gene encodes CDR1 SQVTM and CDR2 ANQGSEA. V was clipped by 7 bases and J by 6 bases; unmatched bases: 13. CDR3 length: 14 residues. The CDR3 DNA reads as TGCAGCGCGTCGATGGTAGCGGGAGCTGGCGAGCAGTACTTC. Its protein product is CSASMVAGAGEQYF.

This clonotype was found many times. CDR3 DNA: TGTGCCAGCAGATCGCTTGCCGGACAGGGGTACAATGAGCAGTTCTTC. Translating gives CASRSLAGQGYNEQFF. The chain uses TRBV28 and TRBJ2-1, with 9 bases identical to TRBD1. The length of the CDR3 is 16 residues. Germline V gives CDR1 MDHEN, CDR2 SYDVKM. The junction had 10 bases not matched to a gene; V was cut back by 6 bases and J by 4 bases.

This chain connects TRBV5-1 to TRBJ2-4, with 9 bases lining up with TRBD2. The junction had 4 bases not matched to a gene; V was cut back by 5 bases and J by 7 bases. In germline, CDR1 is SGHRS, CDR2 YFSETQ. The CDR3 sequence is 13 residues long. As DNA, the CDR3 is TGCGCCAGCAGTGGCGGGAGGGGCAACATTCAGTACTTC. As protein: CASSGGRGNIQYF. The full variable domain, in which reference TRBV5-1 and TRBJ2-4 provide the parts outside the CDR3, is KAGVTQTPRYLIKTRGQQVTLSCSPISGHRSVSWYQQTPGQGLQFLFEYFSETQRNKGNFPGRFSGRQFSNSRSEMNVSTLELGDSALYLCASSGGRGNIQYFGAGTRLSVL.

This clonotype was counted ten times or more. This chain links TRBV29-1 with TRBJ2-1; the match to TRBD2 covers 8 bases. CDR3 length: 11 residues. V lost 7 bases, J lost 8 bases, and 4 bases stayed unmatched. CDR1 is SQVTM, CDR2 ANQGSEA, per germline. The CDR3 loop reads CSATRGDEQFF. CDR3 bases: TGCAGCGCCACGCGGGGGGATGAGCAGTTCTTC.

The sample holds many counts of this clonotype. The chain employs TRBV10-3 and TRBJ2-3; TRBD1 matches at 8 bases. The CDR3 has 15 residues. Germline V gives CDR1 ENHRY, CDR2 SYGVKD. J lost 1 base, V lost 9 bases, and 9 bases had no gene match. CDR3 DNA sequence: TGTGCCATAGCTGGACAGGGTGGTCGCACAGATACGCAGTATTTT. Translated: CAIAGQGGRTDTQYF.

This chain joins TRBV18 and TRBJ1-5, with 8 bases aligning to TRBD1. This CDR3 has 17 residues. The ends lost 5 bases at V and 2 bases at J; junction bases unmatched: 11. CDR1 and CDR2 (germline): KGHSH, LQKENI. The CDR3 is CASSVGGQDPRNQPQHF. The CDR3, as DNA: TGTGCCAGCTCAGTGGGGGGACAGGATCCCCGCAATCAGCCCCAGCATTTT.